Listed below are T cell receptor beta chains from one sample, sequenced in a study of blood T cell repertoires in COVID-19. TCRdb keeps only in-frame clones here, not all; method: immunoSEQ multiplex PCR. The sample records a few hundred thousand clones, roughly nine tenths being singletons. The sequenced sample consisted of PBMCs or T cells enriched from blood (not recorded which). These receptors came from a woman aged 50 to 60 in a cohort exposed to, infected with or recovered from COVID-19 (not recorded which). Both conserved end residues are part of each CDR3. The D gene is left open where the match is weak. Size is stated for part of the rows, as once, few or many counts, or as a class when the clone is expanded.

- TRBD1 TRBJ1-4 TRBV6-5 TGTGCCAGCAGCCGGACAGGGGCGCGGGTTGAAAAACTGTTTTTT CASSRTGARVEKLFF
- - TRBJ1-1 TRBV5-5 TGTGCCAGCAGTTTCGACTCCCTAAGTACTGAAGCTTTCTTT CASSFDSLSTEAFF
- - TRBJ1-2 TRBV20-1 TGCAGTGCATTCGACAGGAGTGGCTACACCTTC CSAFDRSGYTF
- - TRBJ2-7 TRBV6-2/TRBV6-3 TGTGCCAGCAGTCAAGGGAGACAGGCCTTCCAGGAGCAGTACTTC CASSQGRQAFQEQYF
- - TRBJ1-5 TRBV19 TGTGCCAGTAGTATCGCGCGCTGGCAGCCCCAGCATTTT CASSIARWQPQHF
- - TRBJ2-3 TRBV4-1 TGCGCCAGCAGCCCCCGACCGACAGGACCAGATACGCAGTATTTT CASSPRPTGPDTQYF
few - TRBJ1-1 TRBV19 TGTGCCAGTAGTATGCGGCCCTCCACTGAAGCTTTCTTT CASSMRPSTEAFF
- TRBD1 TRBJ1-6 TRBV27 TGTGCCAGCAGTAATGGGGACAGGGTTCGTAATTCACCCCTCCACTTT CASSNGDRVRNSPLHF
- - TRBJ1-1 TRBV7-8 TGTGCCAGCAGCTTAGGAACGGGGTGGACTGAAGCTTTCTTT CASSLGTGWTEAFF
- TRBD1 TRBJ1-2 TRBV2 TGTGCCAGCAGTGTAGCAGGACAGGGGTATGGCTACACCTTC CASSVAGQGYGYTF